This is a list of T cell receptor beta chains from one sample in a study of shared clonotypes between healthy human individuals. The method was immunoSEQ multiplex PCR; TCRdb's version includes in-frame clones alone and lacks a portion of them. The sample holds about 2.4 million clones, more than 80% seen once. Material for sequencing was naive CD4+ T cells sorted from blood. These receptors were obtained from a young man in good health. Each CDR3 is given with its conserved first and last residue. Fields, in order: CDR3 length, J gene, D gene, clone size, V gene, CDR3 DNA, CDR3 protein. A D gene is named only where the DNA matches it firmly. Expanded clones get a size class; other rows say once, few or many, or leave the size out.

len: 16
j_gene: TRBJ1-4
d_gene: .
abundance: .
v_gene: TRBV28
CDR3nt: TGTGCCAGCAGTTCCTCCCAAGGGATAGTTAATGAAAAACTGTTTTTT
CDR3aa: CASSSSQGIVNEKLFF

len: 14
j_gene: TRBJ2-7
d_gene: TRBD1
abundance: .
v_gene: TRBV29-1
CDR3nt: TGCAGCGTTGAAGGGACAGGGAAATACAACGAGCAGTACTTC
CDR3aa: CSVEGTGKYNEQYF

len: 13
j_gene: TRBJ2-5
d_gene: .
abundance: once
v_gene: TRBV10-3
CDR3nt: TGTGCCATCGGTTGGGGGGCCCAAGAGACCCAGTACTTC
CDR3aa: CAIGWGAQETQYF

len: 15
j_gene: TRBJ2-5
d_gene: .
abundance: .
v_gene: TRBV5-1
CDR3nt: TGCGCCAGCAGCTTGGAGTTCCCCACCGCAGAGACCCAGTACTTC
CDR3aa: CASSLEFPTAETQYF

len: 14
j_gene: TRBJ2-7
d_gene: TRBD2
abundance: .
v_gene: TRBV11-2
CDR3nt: TGTGCCAGCAGCGAGGGGAGGGGCCCCTACGAGCAGTACTTC
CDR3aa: CASSEGRGPYEQYF

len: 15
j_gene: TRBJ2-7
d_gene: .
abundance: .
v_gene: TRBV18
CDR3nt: TGTGCCAGCTCACCATCACAGTTATCTTCCTACGAGCAGTACTTC
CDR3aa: CASSPSQLSSYEQYF

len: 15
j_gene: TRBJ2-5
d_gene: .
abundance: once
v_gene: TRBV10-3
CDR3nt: TGTGCCATCAGTGACGGGCCTCGAACAGGGGAGACCCAGTACTTC
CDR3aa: CAISDGPRTGETQYF

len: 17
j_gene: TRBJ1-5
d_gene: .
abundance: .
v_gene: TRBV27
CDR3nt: TGTGCCAGCAGTTTCCATGGCGCGATGGCAGTTAATCAGCCCCAGCATTTT
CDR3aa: CASSFHGAMAVNQPQHF

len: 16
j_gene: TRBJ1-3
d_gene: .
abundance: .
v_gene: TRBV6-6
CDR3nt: TGTGCCACCTCGGGTCCGGGAAGCTACTCTGGAAACACCATATATTTT
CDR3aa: CATSGPGSYSGNTIYF

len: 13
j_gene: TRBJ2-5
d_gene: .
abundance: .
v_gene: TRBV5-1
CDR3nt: TGCGCCAGCAGCTTGTCAGGGGCAGAGACCCAGTACTTC
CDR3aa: CASSLSGAETQYF

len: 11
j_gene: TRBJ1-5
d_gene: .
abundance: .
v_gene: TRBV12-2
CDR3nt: TGTGCAAGTCGCCCGGTGGAGGGTTGGCATTTT
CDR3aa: CASRPVEGWHF

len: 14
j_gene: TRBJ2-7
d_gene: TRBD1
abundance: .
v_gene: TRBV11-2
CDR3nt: TGTGCCAGCAGCTTAGATTTGGGACAGGGTAAGCAGTACTTC
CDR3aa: CASSLDLGQGKQYF

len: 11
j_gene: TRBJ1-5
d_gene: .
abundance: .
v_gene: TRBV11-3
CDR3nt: TGTGCCAGCAAGATAAATCAGCCCCAGCATTTT
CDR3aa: CASKINQPQHF

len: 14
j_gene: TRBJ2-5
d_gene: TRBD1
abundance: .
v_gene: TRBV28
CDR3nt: TGTGCCAGCAGTGGGACAGGGGCAGGGGAGACCCAGTACTTC
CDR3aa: CASSGTGAGETQYF

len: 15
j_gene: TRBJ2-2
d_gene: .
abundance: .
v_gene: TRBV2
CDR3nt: TGTGCCAGCAGACCCGGGACGCTAAGAGCCGGGGAGCTGTTTTTT
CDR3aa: CASRPGTLRAGELFF

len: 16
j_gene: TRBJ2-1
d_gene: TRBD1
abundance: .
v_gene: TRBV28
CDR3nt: TGTGCCAGCAGTTTATTGGGACAGGGGGGCTACAATGAGCAGTTCTTC
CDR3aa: CASSLLGQGGYNEQFF

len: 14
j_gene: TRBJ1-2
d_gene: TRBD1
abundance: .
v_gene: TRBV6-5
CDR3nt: TGTGCCAGCAGTCCGTATGGGACAGGTGGGCGCTACACCTTC
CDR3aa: CASSPYGTGGRYTF

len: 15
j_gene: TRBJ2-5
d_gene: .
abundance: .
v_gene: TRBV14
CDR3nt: TGTGCCAGCAGCCAATCGGCAGGAGATCTCAAGACCCAGTACTTC
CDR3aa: CASSQSAGDLKTQYF

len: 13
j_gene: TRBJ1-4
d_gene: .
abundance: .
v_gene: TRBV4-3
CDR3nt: TGCGCCAGCAGCCAAGACCTTGGTGAAAAACTGTTTTTT
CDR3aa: CASSQDLGEKLFF